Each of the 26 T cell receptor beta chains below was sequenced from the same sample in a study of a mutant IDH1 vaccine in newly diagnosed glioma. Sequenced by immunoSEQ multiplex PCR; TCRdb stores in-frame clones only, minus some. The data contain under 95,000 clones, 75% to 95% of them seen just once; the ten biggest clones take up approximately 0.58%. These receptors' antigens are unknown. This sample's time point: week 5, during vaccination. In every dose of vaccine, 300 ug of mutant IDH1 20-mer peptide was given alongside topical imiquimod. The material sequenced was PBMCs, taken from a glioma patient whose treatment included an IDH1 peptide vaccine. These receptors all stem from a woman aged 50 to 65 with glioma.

CDR3 sequence: CASSWGQVDTGELFF. For the CDR3, the DNA is TGTGCCAGCAGCTGGGGACAGGTGGACACCGGGGAGCTGTTTTTT. The gene calls are TRBV5-5 and TRBJ2-2; 8 bases fit TRBD1. Losses at the gene ends were 3 bases for V and 3 bases for J; bases not matched to a gene: 4. CDR1 SGHKS and CDR2 YYEKEE come from the germline V gene (reference sequence). This CDR3 has 15 amino acids.

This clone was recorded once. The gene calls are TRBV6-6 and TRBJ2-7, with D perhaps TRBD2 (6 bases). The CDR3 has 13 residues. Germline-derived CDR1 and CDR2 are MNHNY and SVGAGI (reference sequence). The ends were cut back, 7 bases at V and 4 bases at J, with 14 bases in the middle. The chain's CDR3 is CASMDGRKYEQYF. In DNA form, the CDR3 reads TGTGCCAGCATGGATGGGAGGAAATACGAGCAGTACTTC.

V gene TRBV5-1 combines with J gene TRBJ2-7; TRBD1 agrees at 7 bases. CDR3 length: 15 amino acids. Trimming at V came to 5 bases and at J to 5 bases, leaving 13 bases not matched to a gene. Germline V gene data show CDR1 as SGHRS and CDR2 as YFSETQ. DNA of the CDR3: TGCGCCAGCAGTCTAACAGGGGAACGGACCCACGAGCAGTACTTC. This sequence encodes CASSLTGERTHEQYF.

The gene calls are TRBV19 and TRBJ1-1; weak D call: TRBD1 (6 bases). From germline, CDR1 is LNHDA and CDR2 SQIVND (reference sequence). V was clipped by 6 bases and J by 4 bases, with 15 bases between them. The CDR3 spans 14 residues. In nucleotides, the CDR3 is TGTGCCAGTAGCCTGGGACACGTAGGCACTGAAGCTTTCTTT. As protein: CASSLGHVGTEAFF. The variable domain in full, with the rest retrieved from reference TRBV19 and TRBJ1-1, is DGGITQSPKYLFRKEGQNVTLSCEQNLNHDAMYWYRQDPGQGLRLIYYSQIVNDFQKGDIAEGYSVSREKKESFPLTVTSAQKNPTAFYLCASSLGHVGTEAFFGQGTRLTVV.

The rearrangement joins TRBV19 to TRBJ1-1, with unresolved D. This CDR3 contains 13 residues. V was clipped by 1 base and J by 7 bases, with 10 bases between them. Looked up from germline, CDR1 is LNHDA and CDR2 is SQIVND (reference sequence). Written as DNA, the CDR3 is TGTGCCAGTAGTATAGCGGCAAACGTTGAAGCTTTCTTT. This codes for CASSIAANVEAFF.

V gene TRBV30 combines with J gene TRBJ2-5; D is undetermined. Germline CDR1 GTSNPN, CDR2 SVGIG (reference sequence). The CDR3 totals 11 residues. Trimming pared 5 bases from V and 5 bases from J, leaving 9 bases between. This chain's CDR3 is CAWGTGETQYF. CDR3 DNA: TGTGCCTGGGGAACCGGGGAGACCCAGTACTTC.

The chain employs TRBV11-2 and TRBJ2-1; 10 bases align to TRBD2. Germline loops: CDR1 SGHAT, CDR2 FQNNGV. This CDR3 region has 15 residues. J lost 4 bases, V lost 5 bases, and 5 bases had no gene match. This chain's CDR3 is CASSPRTSGYNEQFF. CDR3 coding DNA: TGTGCCAGCAGCCCGAGGACTAGCGGTTACAATGAGCAGTTCTTC.

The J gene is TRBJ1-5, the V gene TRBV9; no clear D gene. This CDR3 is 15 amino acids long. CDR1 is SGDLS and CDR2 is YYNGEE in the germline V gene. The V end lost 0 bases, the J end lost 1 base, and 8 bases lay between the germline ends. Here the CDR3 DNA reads TGTGCCAGCAGCGTAGGACTGGGGAGCAATCAGCCCCAGCATTTT. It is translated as CASSVGLGSNQPQHF.

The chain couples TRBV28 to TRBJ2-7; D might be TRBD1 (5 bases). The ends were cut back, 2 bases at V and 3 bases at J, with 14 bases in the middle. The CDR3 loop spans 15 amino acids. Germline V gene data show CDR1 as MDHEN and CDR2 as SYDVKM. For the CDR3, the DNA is TGTGCCAGCAGTTTACGCAGGGAAATTAGCTACGAGCAGTACTTC. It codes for CASSLRREISYEQYF. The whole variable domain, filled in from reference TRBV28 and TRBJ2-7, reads DVKVTQSSRYLVKRTGEKVFLECVQDMDHENMFWYRQDPGLGLRLIYFSYDVKMKEKGDIPEGYSVSREKKERFSLILESASTNQTSMYLCASSLRREISYEQYFGPGTRLTVT.

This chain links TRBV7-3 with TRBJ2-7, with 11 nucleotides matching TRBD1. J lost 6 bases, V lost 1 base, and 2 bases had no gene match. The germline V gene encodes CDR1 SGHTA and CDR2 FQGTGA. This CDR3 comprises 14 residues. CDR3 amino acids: CASSLIGTGGEQYF. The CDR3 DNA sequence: TGTGCCAGCAGCTTAATTGGGACAGGGGGCGAGCAGTACTTC.

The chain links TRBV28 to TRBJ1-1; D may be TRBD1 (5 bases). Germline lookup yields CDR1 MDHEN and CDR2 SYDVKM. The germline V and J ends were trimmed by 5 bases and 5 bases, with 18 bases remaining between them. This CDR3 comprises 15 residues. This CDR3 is CASSPQGGLSTEAFF. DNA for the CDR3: TGTGCCAGCAGTCCCCAGGGAGGTCTAAGTACTGAAGCTTTCTTT.

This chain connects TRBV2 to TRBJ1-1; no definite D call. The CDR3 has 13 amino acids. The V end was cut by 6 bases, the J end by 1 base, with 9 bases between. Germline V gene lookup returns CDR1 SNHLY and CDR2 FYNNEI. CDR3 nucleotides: TGTGCCAGCAGATCGACGGGGAACACTGAAGCTTTCTTT. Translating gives CASRSTGNTEAFF.

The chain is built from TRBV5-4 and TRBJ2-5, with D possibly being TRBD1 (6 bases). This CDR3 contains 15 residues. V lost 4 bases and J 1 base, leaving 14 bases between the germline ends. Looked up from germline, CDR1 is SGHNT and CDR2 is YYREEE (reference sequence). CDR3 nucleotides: TGTGCCAGCAGCCCAGGACAGACGGGCCAAGAGACCCAGTACTTC. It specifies CASSPGQTGQETQYF. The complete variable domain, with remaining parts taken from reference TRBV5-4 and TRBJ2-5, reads ETGVTQSPTHLIKTRGQQVTLRCSSQSGHNTVSWYQQALGQGPQFIFQYYREEENGRGNFPPRFSGLQFPNYSSELNVNALELDDSALYLCASSPGQTGQETQYFGPGTRLLVL.

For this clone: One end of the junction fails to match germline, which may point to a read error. CDR3 nucleotides: TGTGCCAGCAGAGAAGGGACTAGCTTAGGAGGGGAGCTGTTTTTT. Translated: CASREGTSLGGELFF. The rearrangement joins TRBV2 to TRBJ2-2; 9 bases agree with TRBD2. CDR3 length: 15 residues. Germline-derived CDR1 and CDR2 are SNHLY and FYNNEI. The full variable domain, rest sourced from reference TRBV2 and TRBJ2-2, is EPEVTQTPSHQVTQMGQEVILRCVPISNHLYFYWYRQILGQKVEFLVSFYNNEISEKSEIFDDQFSVERPDGSNFTLKIRSTKLEDSAMYFCASREGTSLGGELFFGEGSRLTVL.

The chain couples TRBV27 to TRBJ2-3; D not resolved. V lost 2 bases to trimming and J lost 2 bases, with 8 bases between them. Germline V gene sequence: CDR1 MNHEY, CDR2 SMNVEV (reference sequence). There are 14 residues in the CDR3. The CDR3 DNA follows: TGTGCCAGCAGTTTAGGGCAGGCCACAGATACGCAGTATTTT. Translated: CASSLGQATDTQYF.

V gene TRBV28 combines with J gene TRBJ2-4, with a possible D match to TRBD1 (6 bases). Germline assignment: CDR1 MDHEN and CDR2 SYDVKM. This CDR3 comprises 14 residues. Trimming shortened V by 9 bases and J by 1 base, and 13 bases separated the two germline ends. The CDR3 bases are TGTGCCAGTCTTTTGAGGGGGGCCAAAAACATTCAGTACTTC. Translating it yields CASLLRGAKNIQYF.

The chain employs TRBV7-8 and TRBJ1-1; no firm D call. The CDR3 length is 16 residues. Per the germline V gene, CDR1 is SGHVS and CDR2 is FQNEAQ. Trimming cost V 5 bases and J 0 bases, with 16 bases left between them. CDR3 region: CASSPIHGNLNTEAFF. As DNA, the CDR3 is TGTGCCAGCAGCCCTATTCACGGGAACCTGAACACTGAAGCTTTCTTT.

In DNA form, the CDR3 reads TGTGCCAGCAGTAACCAGGGTAGCGAGCAGTACTTC. It codes for CASSNQGSEQYF. The chain has TRBV28 and TRBJ2-7, with TRBD1 as a possible D gene (5 bases). The CDR3 is made up of 12 amino acids. CDR1 MDHEN and CDR2 SYDVKM come from the germline V gene. The V end lost 5 bases, the J end lost 6 bases, and 11 bases lay between the germline ends.

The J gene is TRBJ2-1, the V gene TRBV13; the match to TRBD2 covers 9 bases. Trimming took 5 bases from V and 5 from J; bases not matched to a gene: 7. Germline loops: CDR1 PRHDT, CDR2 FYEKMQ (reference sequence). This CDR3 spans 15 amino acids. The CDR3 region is CASSQTSGRHNEQFF. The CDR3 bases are TGTGCCAGCAGCCAGACTAGCGGCAGACACAATGAGCAGTTCTTC.

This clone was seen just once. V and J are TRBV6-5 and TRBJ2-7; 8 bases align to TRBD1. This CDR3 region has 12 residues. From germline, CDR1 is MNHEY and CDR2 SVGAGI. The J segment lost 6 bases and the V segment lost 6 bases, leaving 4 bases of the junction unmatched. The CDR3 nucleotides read TGTGCCAGCAGCCCAGGGGGCGGCGAGCAGTACTTC. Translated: CASSPGGGEQYF.

CDR3 coding DNA: TGTGCTAGTGGAACCTGGAGCGGGGGCAATTCACCCCTCCACTTT. Amino acids: CASGTWSGGNSPLHF. J is TRBJ1-6 and V is TRBV12-5; TRBD1 is a possible D gene (6 bases). Germline assignment: CDR1 LGHNT and CDR2 FRNRAP. Between the trimmed V and J ends, which lost 6 bases and 7 bases, there was a span of 16 bases. The CDR3 has 15 amino acids. Based on the CDR3 plus reference TRBV12-5 and TRBJ1-6, the full variable domain is DARVTQTPRHKVTEMGQEVTMRCQPILGHNTVFWYRQTMMQGLELLAYFRNRAPLDDSGMPKDRFSAEMPDATLATLKIQPSEPRDSAVYFCASGTWSGGNSPLHFGNGTRLTVT.

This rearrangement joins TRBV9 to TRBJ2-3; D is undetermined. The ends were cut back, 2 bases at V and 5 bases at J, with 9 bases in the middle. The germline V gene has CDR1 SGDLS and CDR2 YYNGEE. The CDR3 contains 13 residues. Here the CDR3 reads CASSVNYEDTQYF. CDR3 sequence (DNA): TGTGCCAGCAGCGTTAATTACGAAGATACGCAGTATTTT.

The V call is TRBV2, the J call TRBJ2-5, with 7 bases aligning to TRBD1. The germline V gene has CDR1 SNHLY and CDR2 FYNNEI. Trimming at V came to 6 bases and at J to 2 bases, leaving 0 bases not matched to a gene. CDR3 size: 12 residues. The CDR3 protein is CASRGQQETQYF. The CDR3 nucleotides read TGTGCCAGCAGGGGACAGCAAGAGACCCAGTACTTC.

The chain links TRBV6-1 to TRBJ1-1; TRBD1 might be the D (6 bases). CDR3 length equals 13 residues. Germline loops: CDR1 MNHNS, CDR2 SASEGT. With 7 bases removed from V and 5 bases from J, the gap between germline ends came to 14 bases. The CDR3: CASTLGGRTEAFF. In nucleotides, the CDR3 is TGTGCCAGCACCTTGGGGGGGCGGACTGAAGCTTTCTTT.

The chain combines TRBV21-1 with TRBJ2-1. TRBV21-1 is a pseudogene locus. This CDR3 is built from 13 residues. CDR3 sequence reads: CASNLGTNNEQFF. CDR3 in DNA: TGTGCCAGCAACCTCGGGACCAACAATGAGCAGTTCTTC.

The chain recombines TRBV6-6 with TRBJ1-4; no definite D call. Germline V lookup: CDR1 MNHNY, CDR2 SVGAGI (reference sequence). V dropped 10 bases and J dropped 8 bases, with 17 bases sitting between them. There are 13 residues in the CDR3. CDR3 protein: CANCKGRGEKLFF. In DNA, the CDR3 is TGTGCCAACTGTAAGGGCCGTGGGGAAAAACTGTTTTTT.